This TCR beta chain derives from a study of blood T cell repertoires in COVID-19. V lost 5 bases, J lost 2 bases, and 13 bases lay in between. This CDR3 spans 14 amino acids. CDR1 LNHDA and CDR2 SQIVND come from the germline V gene (reference sequence). Profiling relied on immunoSEQ multiplex PCR, and the TCRdb table lists in-frame clones only, not all of them. Here the sample spans approximately 88,000 clones, roughly 80% being singletons. The clonotype was recovered from a man aged 50 or older who had recovered from COVID-19. The chain recombines TRBV19 with TRBJ2-7; maybe TRBD2 (5 bases). Sequenced sample: peripheral blood. This CDR3 reads CASSPYPGTYEQYF. The CDR3 nucleotides read TGTGCCAGTAGTCCCTACCCCGGGACCTACGAGCAGTACTTC.